Following are 18 T cell receptor beta chains from one sample sequenced in a study of blood T cell repertoires in COVID-19. Data came from immunoSEQ multiplex PCR; TCRdb stores just in-frame clones and leaves some out. The profile shows roughly 80,000 clones, around 90% of them singletons. What was sequenced was peripheral blood. Receptors were obtained from an elderly woman with active or convalescent COVID-19.

This clone was seen only a few times. This chain uses TRBV6-1 with TRBJ1-5, with TRBD1 as a possible D gene (6 bases). Germline-derived CDR1 and CDR2 are MNHNS and SASEGT. V lost 3 bases to trimming and J lost 4 bases, with 10 bases between them. The CDR3 has 14 amino acids. CDR3 in amino acids: CASSEWGQNQPQHF. The CDR3 DNA reads TGTGCCAGCAGTGAGTGGGGACAAAATCAGCCCCAGCATTTT.

The chain uses TRBV30 and TRBJ1-6; maybe TRBD1 (5 bases). V shed 3 bases and J shed 8 bases, with 14 bases lying between them. This CDR3 spans 14 amino acids. Germline CDR1 GTSNPN, CDR2 SVGIG (reference sequence). The CDR3 DNA reads TGTGCCTGGAGACCAGGGCTAGGTGATTCACCCCTCCACTTT. It encodes CAWRPGLGDSPLHF.

The chain recombines TRBV30 with TRBJ1-6, with D hard to call. The CDR3 runs 11 residues. V lost 1 base and J lost 9, with 4 bases in between. Germline V lookup: CDR1 GTSNPN, CDR2 SVGIG (reference sequence). CDR3 in amino acids: CAWSDSSPLHF. The DNA for the CDR3 is TGTGCCTGGAGTGACAGTTCACCCCTCCACTTT.

This clone occurred once. This chain joins TRBV2 and TRBJ2-5; tentatively, D is TRBD1 (6 bases). CDR3 length equals 14 residues. The V and J ends lost 5 bases and 5 bases respectively, with 15 bases between them. Germline CDR1 reads SNHLY; CDR2 reads FYNNEI. The CDR3 region is CASSPRFGGETQYF. The CDR3 DNA reads TGTGCCAGCAGTCCACGGTTTGGGGGCGAGACCCAGTACTTC.

The chain uses TRBV18 and TRBJ1-5; D gene uncertain. Germline CDR1 is KGHSH and CDR2 is LQKENI. The CDR3 is 15 amino acids. Trimming removed 3 bases at V and 3 bases at J, with 12 bases between. The CDR3 protein is CASSPLRGSNQPQHF. Here the CDR3 DNA reads TGTGCCAGCTCACCTCTTCGGGGATCCAATCAGCCCCAGCATTTT.

The chain carries TRBV7-8 and TRBJ1-1; 8 bases are a match to TRBD1. The J segment lost 6 bases and the V segment lost 5 bases, leaving 14 bases of the junction unmatched. The CDR3 sequence is 16 residues long. From germline, CDR1 is SGHVS and CDR2 FQNEAQ. The DNA for the CDR3 is TGTGCCAGCAGCATCCTCAGGGGGCCCGCAAGGCCTGAAGCTTTCTTT. Translated: CASSILRGPARPEAFF.

The genes are TRBV18 and TRBJ1-5, with 8 positions matching TRBD1. This CDR3 comprises 14 residues. Germline V gene lookup returns CDR1 KGHSH and CDR2 LQKENI. The V and J ends lost 4 bases and 3 bases, in that order; junction bases with no gene match: 2. The CDR3 sequence is CASSQTGVNQPQHF. The CDR3 nucleotides read TGTGCCAGCTCACAGACAGGGGTCAATCAGCCCCAGCATTTT. Supplemented by reference TRBV18 and TRBJ1-5, the full variable domain reads NAGVMQNPRHLVRRRGQEARLRCSPMKGHSHVYWYRQLPEEGLKFMVYLQKENIIDESGMPKERFSAEFPKEGPSILRIQQVVRGDSAAYFCASSQTGVNQPQHFGDGTRLSIL.

This chain connects TRBV5-6 to TRBJ2-7; 12 nucleotides agree with TRBD1. Germline V CDR1 and CDR2: SGHDT, YYEEEE. The trim removed 2 bases at V and 9 bases at J, leaving 9 bases unmatched. The CDR3 runs 15 residues. CDR3 amino acids: CASSFPGQGAAWQYF. As DNA, the CDR3 is TGTGCCAGCAGCTTTCCGGGACAGGGGGCGGCGTGGCAGTACTTC.

The chain employs TRBV6-5 and TRBJ1-1; TRBD1 aligns across 8 bases. J lost 2 bases, V lost 5 bases, and 7 bases had no gene match. There are 15 residues in the CDR3. The germline gives CDR1 MNHEY, CDR2 SVGAGI. The CDR3 bases are TGTGCCAGCAGTACCCAGGGGGCATTAAACACTGAAGCTTTCTTT. This sequence encodes CASSTQGALNTEAFF.

The chain is built from TRBV7-2 and TRBJ2-5; the match to TRBD2 covers 15 bases. J gave up 5 bases and V 5 bases, and 6 bases lay outside the gene matches. Looked up from germline, CDR1 is SGHTA and CDR2 is FQGNSA. The CDR3 has 16 residues. The CDR3 protein is CASSPPGLAGGETQYF. The CDR3 DNA reads as TGTGCCAGCAGCCCCCCCGGACTAGCGGGGGGGGAGACCCAGTACTTC.

This chain links TRBV5-6 with TRBJ2-5; D not certain. The CDR3 consists of 13 residues. V lost 0 bases and J lost 12, with 15 bases in between. In germline, CDR1 is SGHDT, CDR2 YYEEEE. The CDR3 sequence is CASSLGIVLTKYF. In DNA, the CDR3 is TGTGCCAGCAGCTTGGGAATAGTACTTACTAAGTACTTC.

CDR3 bases: TGTGCCAGCAGCCCTACAGGGACCAATCAGCCCCAGCATTTT. Protein sequence: CASSPTGTNQPQHF. V gene TRBV7-2 combines with J gene TRBJ1-5, with D tentatively TRBD1 (6 bases). V lost 5 bases, J lost 3 bases, and 11 bases lay in between. Germline V gives CDR1 SGHTA, CDR2 FQGNSA. CDR3 length: 14 residues.

The chain carries TRBV6-2 or TRBV6-3 and TRBJ1-5; tentatively, D is TRBD1 (6 bases). CDR1 and CDR2 from the germline V gene are MNHEY and SVGEGT. The CDR3 covers 15 residues. V was pared by 2 bases and J by 5 bases, with 13 bases between. CDR3 DNA: TGTGCCAGCAGTTACAGTCAGGGGCTACATCAGCCCCAGCATTTT. It yields the protein CASSYSQGLHQPQHF.

This clone was detected once. The chain links TRBV6-5 to TRBJ1-3; no reliable D call. The CDR3 totals 15 residues. CDR1 is MNHEY and CDR2 is SVGAGI in the germline V gene. The ends were cut back, 0 bases at V and 4 bases at J, with 10 bases in the middle. The chain's CDR3 is CASSYSPTGGNTIYF. In DNA form, the CDR3 reads TGTGCCAGCAGTTACTCCCCGACCGGGGGAAACACCATATATTTT.

V and J are TRBV19 and TRBJ1-6; 7 positions agree with TRBD1. The CDR3 runs to 16 residues. The germline gives CDR1 LNHDA, CDR2 SQIVND (reference sequence). V lost 4 bases, J lost 3 bases, and 6 bases stayed unmatched. CDR3 amino acids: CASSTQGDHYNSPLHF. CDR3 bases: TGTGCCAGTAGTACCCAGGGGGACCACTATAATTCACCCCTCCACTTT.

The rearrangement links TRBV2 to TRBJ2-2; 13 bases are shared with TRBD2. Germline-derived CDR1 and CDR2 are SNHLY and FYNNEI. The V segment lost 6 bases and the J segment 6 bases; nucleotides outside the gene matches: 4. The CDR3 runs to 15 residues. CDR3 in DNA: TGTGCCAGCAGGGGACTAGCGGGAAGGGCCGGGGAGCTGTTTTTT. Its protein is CASRGLAGRAGELFF.

The chain uses TRBV5-1 and TRBJ2-5; D perhaps matches TRBD2 (6 bases). The CDR3 is made up of 14 amino acids. From germline, CDR1 is SGHRS and CDR2 YFSETQ. V lost 0 bases, J lost 5 bases, and 11 bases lay in between. The CDR3 loop is CASSLVGGKETQYF. The CDR3 nucleotides read TGCGCCAGCAGCTTGGTCGGGGGAAAGGAGACCCAGTACTTC.

The gene calls are TRBV11-1 and TRBJ2-5; D is perhaps TRBD1 (5 bases). CDR1 is SGHAT, CDR2 FQDESV, per germline (reference sequence). V was trimmed by 1 base and J by 3 bases, leaving 12 bases between them. The CDR3 consists of 15 residues. The CDR3 here is CASSLGGSSKETQYF. The CDR3 DNA reads TGTGCCAGCAGCTTAGGGGGCTCTTCCAAAGAGACCCAGTACTTC.